This TCR beta chain was retrieved from a study of blood T cell repertoires in COVID-19. Across the study: The samples span acute and convalescent COVID-19 from the United States, Italy and Spain. Sample material is recorded as cDNA or gDNA derived from T cells, B-cell-depleted T cells, or PBMCs.

In Seattle, patients joined the study during active infection and were tracked longitudinally. Between the trimmed V and J ends, which lost 3 bases and 0 bases, there was a span of 12 bases. This CDR3 comprises 16 residues. Germline CDR1 is LGHDT and CDR2 is YNNKEL (reference sequence). Authors' data handling: Nucleated cell number was recorded as an estimate derived from reference gene primer amplification. This table comes from immunoSEQ multiplex PCR, and its TCRdb copy is limited to in-frame clones, with some not included. That table supplies the V and J calls and clone size; D and trimming were determined from the DNA. In the table there are approximately 200,000 clones, 70% to 85% of which are singletons.

Input material: peripheral blood. The chain combines TRBV3-1 (or the pseudogene TRBV3-2) with TRBJ1-5, with D maybe TRBD1 (6 bases). This clonotype was sampled from a woman aged 80 or older with COVID-19, enrolled during active disease. DNA for the CDR3: TGTGCCAGCAGCCATGGACAGTTTTATAGCAATCAGCCCCAGCATTTT. It yields the protein CASSHGQFYSNQPQHF.